This T cell receptor beta chain derives from a study of PD-1 blockade in classical Hodgkin lymphoma. The V gene lost 5 bases and the J gene lost 4 bases, with 5 bases spanning the gap. This CDR3 is built from 11 residues. CDR1 and CDR2 from the germline V gene are SGHAT and FQNNGV. General study findings and limits: Before treatment, complete responders showed about the same diversity as newly diagnosed patients. CD4+ TCR diversity rose significantly by C4D1, and CD8+ TCR diversity did not.

On this clone: Antigen: not known.

The patients all showed relapse after autologous stem cell transplantation, while their brentuximab vedotin exposure varied. Produced via immunoSEQ multiplex PCR; TCRdb's table is partial and in-frame only. Of approximately 57,000 clones listed, 75% to 95% are singletons. The starting material was peripheral blood mononuclear cells (PBMCs), obtained before the second cycle of nivolumab. This receptor was identified in a human donor with classical Hodgkin lymphoma. V is TRBV11-2 and J is TRBJ2-5, with D hard to call. CDR3 sequence (DNA): TGTGCCAGCAGCAACCCAGAGACCCAGTACTTC. This sequence encodes CASSNPETQYF.